This T cell receptor beta chain was captured by sequencing in a study of blood T cell repertoires in COVID-19. About the study: The United States, Italy and Spain were the sources of the acute and convalescent COVID-19 samples. Nucleic acid was either cDNA or gDNA, and it came from T cells, B-cell-depleted T cells, or PBMCs.

Original processing methods: Counts of nucleated cells, estimated from reference gene primer amplification, were obtained. Using immunoSEQ multiplex PCR, the repertoire was profiled, and TCRdb retains in-frame clones only, with some absent. The V and J calls and clone size are taken from that table; D and trimming were inferred from the DNA. Counted here are 85,000 to 90,000 clones, over 70% occurring once; the ten biggest clones make up about 1%. This clone was seen a few times. The germline gives CDR1 MDHEN, CDR2 SYDVKM. The ends were cut back, 7 bases at V and 3 bases at J, with 9 bases in the middle. This CDR3 has 12 residues.

Source material: peripheral blood. The clonotype was recovered from a human donor in a cohort sampled during active COVID-19. This rearrangement joins TRBV28 to TRBJ1-2, with D perhaps TRBD1 (6 bases). As DNA, the CDR3 is TGTGCCAGCACCCCAGGGGACTATGGCTACACCTTC. It yields the protein CASTPGDYGYTF.